This T cell receptor beta chain is from a study of blood T cell repertoires in COVID-19. As for the study in general: COVID-19 samples collected from the United States, Italy and Spain covered acute and convalescent phases.

Participants were placed into cohorts based on the clinical history they reported. Clones were sequenced by immunoSEQ multiplex PCR, and TCRdb holds only the in-frame ones, with some missing. The repertoire holds 350,000 to 400,000 clones, 88% seen once, with 0.9% to 1.5% in the top ten. The V segment lost 7 bases and the J segment 0 bases; nucleotides outside the gene matches: 14. CDR1 and CDR2 from the germline V gene are LGHNA and YNFKEQ. This CDR3 is built from 17 residues. The chain is built from TRBV4-2 and TRBJ1-2; 7 bases match TRBD1. The receptor comes from a woman younger than 35 who had recovered from COVID-19. The sequenced sample consisted of PBMCs or T cells enriched from blood (not recorded which). The chain's CDR3 is CASTPTLGTEANYGYTF. The CDR3 DNA follows: TGTGCCAGCACACCGACCCTCGGGACAGAAGCTAACTATGGCTACACCTTC.